This TCR beta chain stems from a study of T-cell reconstitution after alpha-beta-depleted transplantation in children. Study-level findings and limits: Fresh T-cell production supplied most of the T-cell counts and diversity seen one year after transplant. Surviving recipient T cells and thymic progenitors accounted for the high day-60 TCRbeta diversity observed in some patients.

The germline V gene has CDR1 SGHDT and CDR2 YYEEEE. V dropped 4 bases and J dropped 2 bases, with 19 bases sitting between them. The CDR3 is made up of 16 amino acids. At least ten counts were recorded for this clonotype. Its target is not known. Unique molecular identifiers were built into the TCRbeta library. TCRdb redid the calling of the PCR reads with MiXCR, one entry per CDR3 protein. The sample shows about 120,000 distinct CDR3 sequences, around a tenth of them seen only once. The chain is built from TRBV5-6 and TRBJ2-7; maybe TRBD2 (5 bases). This receptor was taken from a boy between 2 and 15 years old with acute lymphoblastic leukemia, due to receive a stem cell transplant. The input for sequencing was PBMCs, taken before TCRalphabeta/CD19-depleted stem cell transplant. DNA of the CDR3: TGTGCCAGCAGCACGTCCGGGATCCGAGGGACCTACGAGCAGTACTTC. The encoded protein is CASSTSGIRGTYEQYF.